The 14 T cell receptor beta chains in this list originate from one sample, sequenced in a study of T cell responses to AZD1222 COVID-19 vaccine. Produced via immunoSEQ multiplex PCR; TCRdb's table is partial and in-frame only. The sample lists more than 80,000 clones, 70% to 90% occurring once. The material sequenced was peripheral blood, taken 28 days after the second AZD1222 dose. The receptors were gathered from an adult who received the AZD1222 COVID-19 vaccine.

The chain is built from TRBV18 and TRBJ1-4; unclear D gene. This CDR3 comprises 13 residues. CDR1 and CDR2 from the germline V gene are KGHSH and LQKENI. Trimming shortened V by 4 bases and J by 7 bases, and 10 bases separated the two germline ends. CDR3 sequence: CASSRGWSEKLFF. DNA of the CDR3: TGTGCCAGCTCACGAGGGTGGAGTGAAAAACTGTTTTTT.

This clone was seen once. The chain has TRBV7-3 and TRBJ2-3; TRBD1 aligns across 7 bases. This CDR3 contains 14 residues. The junction had 3 bases not matched to a gene; V was cut back by 4 bases and J by 2 bases. Per the germline V gene, CDR1 is SGHTA and CDR2 is FQGTGA. The CDR3 nucleotides read TGTGCCAGCAGCTCCAGGGGGTTCACAGATACGCAGTATTTT. Amino acids: CASSSRGFTDTQYF.

The genes are TRBV28 and TRBJ2-3, with D tentatively TRBD1 (6 bases). Per the germline V gene, CDR1 is MDHEN and CDR2 is SYDVKM. Between the trimmed V and J ends, which lost 6 bases and 3 bases, there was a span of 13 bases. The CDR3 runs to 14 residues. CDR3 nucleotides: TGTGCCAGCAGGTACAGGGCTGTGACAGATACGCAGTATTTT. As protein: CASRYRAVTDTQYF.

V gene TRBV30 combines with J gene TRBJ1-2; 7 bases are a match to TRBD1. CDR1 is GTSNPN, CDR2 SVGIG, per germline (reference sequence). V trimming: 3 bases; J trimming: 2 bases; junction bases outside the gene matches: 3. The CDR3 contains 13 residues. CDR3 region: CAWSLTGNYGYTF. CDR3 DNA: TGTGCCTGGAGCCTGACAGGGAACTATGGCTACACCTTC.

The genes are TRBV7-3 and TRBJ2-1; 7 nucleotides align to TRBD1. With V trimmed by 4 bases and J by 3 bases, 12 bases remained unmatched. Germline CDR1 SGHTA, CDR2 FQGTGA. There are 17 residues in the CDR3. The CDR3 loop reads CASSSSTAAGGYNEQFF. The CDR3 coding sequence is TGTGCCAGCAGCTCCAGTACTGCGGCAGGGGGCTACAATGAGCAGTTCTTC.

The rearrangement links TRBV6-6 to TRBJ2-2, with a weak D call TRBD2 (6 bases). The CDR3 length is 16 residues. In germline, CDR1 is MNHNY, CDR2 SVGAGI (reference sequence). V was shortened by 5 bases and J by 0 bases, with 13 bases between the two germline ends. Written as DNA, the CDR3 is TGTGCCAGCAGTCGAGGGACTGCCTCGAACACCGGGGAGCTGTTTTTT. It codes for CASSRGTASNTGELFF.

The chain joins TRBV5-1 to TRBJ2-5, with TRBD2 matching 8 bases. CDR1 and CDR2 from the germline V gene are SGHRS and YFSETQ. After removal of 2 bases from V and 1 base from J, the junction contained 4 bases not matched to a gene. The CDR3 is made up of 15 amino acids. DNA of the CDR3: TGCGCCAGCAGCTTAACGGGAGGGGTCCAAGAGACCCAGTACTTC. Translated, it gives CASSLTGGVQETQYF. The full variable domain, with the rest looked up from reference TRBV5-1 and TRBJ2-5, is KAGVTQTPRYLIKTRGQQVTLSCSPISGHRSVSWYQQTPGQGLQFLFEYFSETQRNKGNFPGRFSGRQFSNSRSEMNVSTLELGDSALYLCASSLTGGVQETQYFGPGTRLLVL.

The V and J genes are TRBV5-8 and TRBJ1-2, with D uncertain. Germline CDR1 is SGHTS and CDR2 is YDEGEE. V dropped 5 bases and J dropped 4 bases, with 15 bases sitting between them. The CDR3 is made up of 14 amino acids. The CDR3 DNA is TGTGCCAGCAGTTCGTCCGGTTTTGCCTATGGCTACACCTTC. This gives the protein CASSSSGFAYGYTF.

The CDR3 reads CASSFSDVEAFF. CDR3 DNA sequence: TGTGCCAGCAGTTTTTCCGACGTTGAAGCTTTCTTT. The gene calls are TRBV12-3 or TRBV12-4 and TRBJ1-1; D is uncertain. The CDR3 is 12 amino acids. V was pared by 3 bases and J by 7 bases, with 9 bases between.

V is TRBV10-2 and J is TRBJ2-7; D possibly corresponds to TRBD2 (5 bases). Deletions cut 9 bases from V and 1 base from J, with 13 bases between. Germline V gene data show CDR1 as WSHSY and CDR2 as SAAADI. The CDR3 is 13 residues long. The CDR3 protein is CASKEGISYEQYF. CDR3 bases: TGCGCCAGTAAAGAGGGAATTTCCTACGAGCAGTACTTC.

V and J are TRBV28 and TRBJ1-5; D gene uncertain. The CDR3 contains 15 residues. V lost 6 bases to trimming and J lost 2 bases, with 14 bases between them. Germline V gives CDR1 MDHEN, CDR2 SYDVKM. This chain's CDR3 is CASRWGTLGNQPQHF. CDR3 in DNA: TGTGCCAGCAGGTGGGGTACTTTGGGCAATCAGCCCCAGCATTTT.

The chain uses TRBV5-4 and TRBJ1-6, with D hard to call. The V gene's germline CDR1 is SGHNT and CDR2 YYREEE (reference sequence). V shed 2 bases and J shed 7 bases, with 7 bases lying between them. The CDR3 sequence is 13 residues long. The DNA for the CDR3 is TGTGCCAGCAGCTTTGGGAAAAATTCACCCCTCCACTTT. Protein sequence: CASSFGKNSPLHF.

This chain links TRBV27 with TRBJ2-7; 7 bases map to TRBD2. Germline-derived CDR1 and CDR2 are MNHEY and SMNVEV (reference sequence). The CDR3 covers 15 residues. Germline trimming cut 7 bases from V and 4 bases from J; bases unmatched to any gene: 13. The CDR3, as DNA: TGTGCCAGCACCCCGAGACCAGGACTAGGATACGAGCAGTACTTC. Encoded protein: CASTPRPGLGYEQYF.

This chain joins TRBV19 and TRBJ1-2, with TRBD1 identical over 8 bases. The CDR3 is 14 residues long. Germline V CDR1 and CDR2: LNHDA, SQIVND (reference sequence). The V gene end was trimmed by 1 base and the J gene end by 3 bases; junction bases not matched to a gene: 1. CDR3 residues: CASSIGGQDYGYTF. DNA of the CDR3: TGTGCCAGTAGTATAGGGGGACAGGACTATGGCTACACCTTC.